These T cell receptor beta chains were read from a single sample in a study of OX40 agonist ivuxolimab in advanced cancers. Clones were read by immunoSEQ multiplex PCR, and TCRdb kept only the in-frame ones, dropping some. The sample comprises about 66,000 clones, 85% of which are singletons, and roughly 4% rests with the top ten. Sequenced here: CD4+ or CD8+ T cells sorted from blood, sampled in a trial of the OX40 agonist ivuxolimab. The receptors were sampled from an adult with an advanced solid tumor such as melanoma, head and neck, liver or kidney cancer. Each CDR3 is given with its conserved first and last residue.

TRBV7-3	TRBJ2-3	CASSLKGGTDTQYF
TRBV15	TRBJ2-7	CATSGGGSLYEQYF
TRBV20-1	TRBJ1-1	CSAMRSAEAFF
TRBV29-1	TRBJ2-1	CSGVRTSGRNEQFF
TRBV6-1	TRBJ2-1	CASTKSSYNEQFF
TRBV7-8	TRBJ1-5	CASSLGRVLNQPQHF
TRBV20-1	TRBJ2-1	CSAGYNEQFF
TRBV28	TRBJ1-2	CASSFSGLRPYGYTF
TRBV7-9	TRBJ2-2	CASSSETSGNTGELFF
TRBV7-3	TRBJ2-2	CASSYRLTFNTGELFF
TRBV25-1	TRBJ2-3	CASGQQGEGDTQYF
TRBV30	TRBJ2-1	CAWSARTSGYNEQFF
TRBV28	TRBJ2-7	CASISTRGGTGGFEQYF
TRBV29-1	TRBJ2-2	CSVWPRANTGELFF
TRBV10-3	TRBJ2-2	CAIRAGSLDTGELFF
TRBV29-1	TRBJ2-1	CSVGLAGRQFF
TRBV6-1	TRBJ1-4	CASSDKTNEKLFF
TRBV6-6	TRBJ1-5	CASSRAIELSNQPQHF
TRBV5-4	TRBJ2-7	CASSFSGRSSEQYF
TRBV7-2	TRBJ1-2	CASSLAVGGEYGYTF
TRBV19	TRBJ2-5	CASSRREETQYF
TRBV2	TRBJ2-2	CASSEGRRGQNTGELFF
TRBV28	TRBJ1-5	CASSFSPGPYSNQPQHF
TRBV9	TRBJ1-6	CASSVGVRDNNSPLHF
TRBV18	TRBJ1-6	CASGDSGSSYNSPLHF
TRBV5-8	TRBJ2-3	CASSLGKGASTDTQYF